This section outlines one TCR beta chain sequence together with its context. Its antigen is undetermined. The TCR beta cDNA came from 5'RACE template switching with UMIs. Using the 5' RACE reads, TCRdb records one entry per CDR3 protein without DNA. This sample's table reports about 260,000 distinct CDR3 sequences. The data stem from a study of T cells expressing NK-cell markers. Across the study: Seven of the eight sequenced donors were classified as HCMV-seropositive, and one was classified as seronegative.

The V gene's germline CDR1 is LGHDT and CDR2 YNNKEL (reference sequence). The CDR3 has 15 amino acids. Study observations and caveats: The CD3+CD56-NKG2C+ fraction of a few donors was also led by these clonotypes.

This receptor was identified in a woman aged 18 to 75 in good health. Sequences were obtained from blood T cells: a sorted CD56 or NKG2C T cell subset, CD4+ or CD8+ T cells, or bulk PBMC T cells (not recorded which). This chain uses TRBV3-1 with TRBJ2-1; the D gene TCRdb calls, TRBD1, cannot be checked with no DNA. The CDR3 loop reads CASSQDPGQGGEQFF.